The entry below gives a single T cell receptor (beta chain) sequence along with its context. Clones were read by immunoSEQ multiplex PCR, and TCRdb kept only the in-frame ones, dropping some. The sample lists about 300,000 clones, approximately 83% occurring once. This record belongs to a study of blood T cell repertoires in COVID-19. Recovery meant two consecutive negative NP/OP PCR tests, professional clearance, or resolved symptoms. Looked up from germline, CDR1 is SGHNT and CDR2 is YYREEE (reference sequence). CDR3 length: 15 residues. V was clipped by 1 base and J by 6 bases; unmatched bases: 9. The rearrangement joins TRBV5-4 to TRBJ2-7, with TRBD1 matching 8 bases. Input material: PBMCs or T cells enriched from blood (not recorded which). This clonotype was sampled from a man aged 30-40 years who had recovered from COVID-19. Here the CDR3 DNA reads TGTGCCAGCAGCTTGAACACAGGGGGTCCTCTCGAGCAGTACTTC. Amino acid sequence: CASSLNTGGPLEQYF.